One and the same sample provided the 7 T cell receptor beta chains below, sequenced in a study of post-analysis software for immune sequencing data. No antigens are known for them. Whole-study findings and limits: Patients showed TRBV5-6, TRBV5-1 and TRBV20-1 among several TRBV segments more frequent than in controls.

Carried by the TCR beta cDNA libraries were unique molecular identifiers. From the PCR reads, TCRdb called clonotypes with MiXCR, one entry per CDR3 protein. The table includes under 900,000 distinct CDR3 sequences, approximately 50% detected once. Input material: blood. Receptors were obtained from a girl aged 10 to 17 with multiple sclerosis.

This clonotype was found a few times. This sequence joins TRBV11-1 and TRBJ2-7; 11 nucleotides agree with TRBD1. This CDR3 has 17 amino acids. Germline V gives CDR1 SGHAT, CDR2 FQDESV (reference sequence). Trimming removed 5 bases from V and 0 bases from J; junction bases left unmatched: 9. CDR3 residues: CASSQRTGGGFSYEQYF. As DNA, the CDR3 is TGTGCCAGCAGCCAACGGACAGGGGGCGGCTTCTCCTACGAGCAGTACTTC.

This chain connects TRBV20-1 to TRBJ1-2; TRBD1 aligns across 7 bases. The CDR3 loop spans 14 amino acids. Trimming cost V 5 bases and J 0 bases; bases outside gene matches: 6. Germline assignment: CDR1 DFQATT and CDR2 SNEGSKA (reference sequence). The CDR3 is CSALTGVANYGYTF. The CDR3 region has the DNA TGCAGTGCTTTAACAGGGGTAGCTAACTATGGCTACACCTTC.

The rearrangement uses TRBV2 and TRBJ2-1; perhaps TRBD1 as D (6 bases). Germline values: CDR1 SNHLY, CDR2 FYNNEI. V was shortened by 8 bases and J by 6 bases, with 14 bases between the two germline ends. The CDR3 sequence is 13 residues long. CDR3 coding DNA: TGTGCCAGCGGGGGCAGGGGCAGCAATGAGCAGTTCTTC. It is translated as CASGGRGSNEQFF.

This clonotype was recorded only once. The chain combines TRBV5-1 with TRBJ2-7; 10 nucleotides line up with TRBD2. Germline V lookup: CDR1 SGHRS, CDR2 YFSETQ. With 2 bases clipped from V and 2 bases from J, the junction kept 4 bases outside the gene matches. CDR3 length: 15 residues. In DNA, the CDR3 is TGCGCCAGCAGCTTACAAGCGGGAGGGCCCTACGAGCAGTACTTC. Encoded protein: CASSLQAGGPYEQYF.

This chain connects TRBV15 to TRBJ2-7, with D maybe TRBD1 (5 bases). There are 16 residues in the CDR3. Germline CDR1 reads LNHNV; CDR2 reads YYDKDF (reference sequence). The V end was cut by 2 bases, the J end by 3 bases, with 17 bases between. CDR3 residues: CATSRRGQGLNYEQYF. In DNA form, the CDR3 reads TGTGCCACCAGCAGACGCGGACAAGGCCTAAACTACGAGCAGTACTTC.

The rearrangement links TRBV10-3 to TRBJ2-1; 13 bases are shared with TRBD2. This CDR3 comprises 17 residues. The V gene end was trimmed by 6 bases and the J gene end by 0 bases; junction bases not matched to a gene: 5. The germline V gene has CDR1 ENHRY and CDR2 SYGVKD. The CDR3 is CAIRGLAGASSYNEQFF. The DNA of the CDR3 is TGTGCCATCAGAGGACTAGCGGGGGCCAGCTCCTACAATGAGCAGTTCTTC.

The chain is built from TRBV29-1 and TRBJ1-1, with D tentatively TRBD1 (5 bases). Germline assignment: CDR1 SQVTM and CDR2 ANQGSEA. With 5 bases removed from V and 7 bases from J, the gap between germline ends came to 17 bases. This CDR3 region has 13 residues. This CDR3 reads CSVLTEQGYEAFF. In nucleotides, the CDR3 is TGCAGCGTTCTTACAGAGCAGGGCTATGAAGCTTTCTTT.